This T cell receptor beta chain is drawn from a study of patients and donors after allogeneic stem cell transplantation. Germline V CDR1 and CDR2: SGHTA, FQGTGA. The V end was cut by 0 bases, the J end by 4 bases, with 11 bases between. The CDR3 contains 15 residues. TCRdb redid the calling of the RT-PCR reads with MiXCR, one entry per CDR3 protein. The sample shows fewer than 180,000 distinct CDR3 sequences, roughly 35% of them seen only once. Material for sequencing was blood, either unsorted or a sorted T cell fraction (not recorded which). The sequence was obtained from a human donor who was either an allogeneic HSCT recipient or a stem cell or donor lymphocyte infusion donor (not recorded which). It is not recorded whose cells these are; they may come from a transplant donor. The gene calls are TRBV7-3 and TRBJ2-3; maybe TRBD1 (6 bases). The CDR3 is CASSLTTGFSDTQYF. For the CDR3, the DNA is TGTGCCAGCAGCTTAACGACAGGATTCTCAGATACGCAGTATTTT.